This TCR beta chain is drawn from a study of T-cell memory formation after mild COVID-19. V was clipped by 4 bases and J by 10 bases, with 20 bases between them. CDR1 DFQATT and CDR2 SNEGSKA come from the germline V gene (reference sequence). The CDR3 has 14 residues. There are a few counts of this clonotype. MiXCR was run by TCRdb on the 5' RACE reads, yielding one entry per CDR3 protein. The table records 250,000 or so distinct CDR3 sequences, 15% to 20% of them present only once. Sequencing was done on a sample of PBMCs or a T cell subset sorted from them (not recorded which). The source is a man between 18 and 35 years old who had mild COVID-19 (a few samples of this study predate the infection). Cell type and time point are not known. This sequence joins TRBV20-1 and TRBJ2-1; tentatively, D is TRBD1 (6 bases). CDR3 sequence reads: CSAIYGTRGGEQFF. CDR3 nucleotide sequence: TGCAGTGCTATCTACGGGACACGGGGCGGGGAGCAGTTCTTC.